This T cell receptor (beta chain) was observed in a study of OX40 agonist ivuxolimab in advanced cancers. Study as a whole: With a range of roughly 23 to 90, age averaged about 58 years, and about 83% were male. Three patients showed partial responses: one hepatocellular carcinoma and two cutaneous melanoma cases.

Study-level points and caveats: Mean expanded clone counts were higher in CD8+ than CD4+ T cells.

Germline V gene lookup returns CDR1 SNHLY and CDR2 FYNNEI. The V end was cut by 7 bases, the J end by 2 bases, with 15 bases between. CDR3 length equals 15 residues. The investigators sampled blood at baseline, at cycle 4 day 1, and at cycle 7 day 1. Only one count was recorded for this clone. Antigen: not known. This table comes from immunoSEQ multiplex PCR, and its TCRdb copy is limited to in-frame clones, with some not included. There are about 68,000 clones in the sample; approximately 80% occur only once, and about 1.5% lies in the top ten. The chain combines TRBV2 with TRBJ1-5; D not certain. The receptor was isolated from an adult with an advanced solid tumor such as melanoma, head and neck, liver or kidney cancer. The sample was CD4+ or CD8+ T cells sorted from blood, taken in a trial of the OX40 agonist ivuxolimab. CDR3: CASTSRGTRNQPQHF. Here the CDR3 DNA reads TGTGCCAGCACCTCTCGTGGCACGCGCAATCAGCCCCAGCATTTT.